The 22 T cell receptor beta chains presented below share a single source sample, sequenced in a study of a mutant IDH1 vaccine in newly diagnosed glioma. This sample's time point: baseline, week 1 (first vaccination visit). The treatment was: pre-vaccination baseline after standard-of-care therapy. TCRdb's copy holds only in-frame clones and misses some; the assay was immunoSEQ multiplex PCR. Of about 38,000 clones detected, 78% appear once; the ten largest clones hold approximately 8.4%. The sequencing here drew on PBMCs, taken from a glioma patient treated with radiotherapy, temozolomide or both. Source of these receptors: a man between 40 and 49 years old with glioma. Some clones in this sample may be carry-over from other donors' samples.

The rearrangement uses TRBV7-2 and TRBJ2-1; D gene unclear. CDR3 size: 15 residues. The V gene's germline CDR1 is SGHTA and CDR2 FQGNSA. With 3 bases removed from V and 0 bases from J, the gap between germline ends came to 9 bases. The CDR3 coding sequence is TGTGCCAGCAGCTTCAACTCGGACTCCTACAATGAGCAGTTCTTC. Protein product: CASSFNSDSYNEQFF. The full variable domain, completed using reference TRBV7-2 and TRBJ2-1, is GAGVSQSPSNKVTEKGKDVELRCDPISGHTALYWYRQSLGQGLEFLIYFQGNSAPDKSGLPSDRFSAERTGGSVSTLTIQRTQQEDSAVYLCASSFNSDSYNEQFFGPGTRLTVL.

V and J are TRBV7-8 and TRBJ1-1; 7 nucleotides agree with TRBD1. The V and J ends lost 4 bases and 5 bases, in that order; junction bases with no gene match: 4. Germline V gives CDR1 SGHVS, CDR2 FQNEAQ. There are 13 residues in the CDR3. The CDR3 loop reads CASSSRQGTEAFF. The CDR3 DNA is TGTGCCAGCAGCTCCAGACAGGGTACTGAAGCTTTCTTT.

The V gene is TRBV7-9, the J gene TRBJ1-2; a weak D match, TRBD1 (6 bases). This CDR3 has 14 amino acids. Between the trimmed V and J ends, which lost 1 base and 8 bases, there was a span of 14 bases. The germline V gene has CDR1 SEHNR and CDR2 FQNEAQ (reference sequence). The CDR3 spells CASSLGQARGGYTF. CDR3 sequence (DNA): TGTGCCAGCAGCTTAGGACAGGCACGGGGCGGCTACACCTTC. The full variable domain, its missing parts supplied by reference TRBV7-9 and TRBJ1-2, is DTGVSQNPRHKITKRGQNVTFRCDPISEHNRLYWYRQTLGQGPEFLTYFQNEAQLEKSRLLSDRFSAERPKGSFSTLEIQRTEQGDSAMYLCASSLGQARGGYTFGSGTRLTVV.

V is TRBV29-1 and J is TRBJ1-2, with 10 positions matching TRBD1. After removal of 7 bases from V and 6 bases from J, the junction contained 11 bases not matched to a gene. CDR1 and CDR2 (germline): SQVTM, ANQGSEA. This CDR3 spans 14 amino acids. CDR3 amino acids: CSADPDRGPDGYTF. In DNA, the CDR3 is TGCAGCGCTGATCCCGACAGGGGGCCGGATGGCTACACCTTC.

V is TRBV5-4 and J is TRBJ2-5, with TRBD1 as a possible D gene (7 bases). Trimming took 0 bases from V and 5 from J, leaving 14 bases between them. The CDR3 spans 15 residues. The V gene's germline CDR1 is SGHNT and CDR2 YYREEE (reference sequence). The CDR3 is CASSLEGRGRETQYF. In DNA, the CDR3 is TGTGCCAGCAGCTTGGAGGGCAGGGGGAGGGAGACCCAGTACTTC. Looking up the rest from reference TRBV5-4 and TRBJ2-5 gives the full variable domain: ETGVTQSPTHLIKTRGQQVTLRCSSQSGHNTVSWYQQALGQGPQFIFQYYREEENGRGNFPPRFSGLQFPNYSSELNVNALELDDSALYLCASSLEGRGRETQYFGPGTRLLVL.

The chain is built from TRBV30 and TRBJ2-5; 11 bases agree with TRBD1. The length of the CDR3 is 16 residues. Unmatched junction bases numbered 9, after V lost 2 bases and J lost 4 bases. Germline values: CDR1 GTSNPN, CDR2 SVGIG (reference sequence). CDR3 loop: CAWSPGTGGLGETQYF. The DNA of the CDR3 is TGTGCCTGGAGTCCCGGGACAGGGGGATTAGGAGAGACCCAGTACTTC. The whole variable domain, filled in from reference TRBV30 and TRBJ2-5, reads SQTIHQWPATLVQPVGSPLSLECTVEGTSNPNLYWYRQAAGRGLQLLFYSVGIGQISSEVPQNLSASRPQDRQFILSSKKLLLSDSGFYLCAWSPGTGGLGETQYFGPGTRLLVL.

In its sample, this clone was seen once. The chain is built from TRBV6-5 and TRBJ2-6; D may be TRBD1 (5 bases). The CDR3 contains 15 residues. The germline CDR1 and CDR2 sequences are MNHEY and SVGAGI. The V and J ends lost 6 bases and 2 bases respectively, with 11 bases between them. Written as DNA, the CDR3 is TGTGCCAGCAGACCTCAGGGCGCTGGGGCCAACGTCCTGACTTTC. It encodes CASRPQGAGANVLTF.

The CDR3 coding sequence is TGCGCCAGCAGCCCGGACCGCAATCAGCCCCAGCATTTT. Residues: CASSPDRNQPQHF. J is TRBJ1-5 and V is TRBV5-1; D is undetermined. The germline V gene encodes CDR1 SGHRS and CDR2 YFSETQ. Trimming took off 4 bases at V and 2 bases at J, with 7 bases between the two ends. The CDR3 consists of 13 residues.

Here the CDR3 DNA reads TGTGCCAGCGCGGGACACCACCAAGAGACCCAGTACTTC. It encodes CASAGHHQETQYF. The chain uses TRBV6-6 and TRBJ2-5; D possibly uses TRBD1 or TRBD2 (6 bases each). The ends were cut back, 8 bases at V and 0 bases at J, with 10 bases in the middle. CDR3 length: 13 residues. CDR1 and CDR2 from the germline V gene are MNHNY and SVGAGI (reference sequence).

The rearrangement links TRBV5-1 to TRBJ2-3; tentative D call: TRBD2 (7 bases). The CDR3 has 14 residues. The germline V gene has CDR1 SGHRS and CDR2 YFSETQ. V gave up 4 bases and J gave up 6 bases, with 15 bases separating them. CDR3: CASSPEGGGDTQYF. For the CDR3, the DNA is TGCGCCAGCAGCCCGGAGGGGGGGGGTGATACGCAGTATTTT.

In its sample, this clone was seen a few times. The rearrangement uses TRBV6-5 and TRBJ1-1; D unclear. The CDR3 has 14 amino acids. Per germline, CDR1 MNHEY and CDR2 SVGAGI. V lost 7 bases and J lost 2, with 14 bases in between. The CDR3 spells CASTPGRKNTEAFF. CDR3 nucleotides: TGTGCCAGCACGCCCGGGCGGAAAAACACTGAAGCTTTCTTT.

The V and J genes are TRBV27 and TRBJ2-2; 9 nucleotides match TRBD1. Germline V gives CDR1 MNHEY, CDR2 SMNVEV (reference sequence). Trimming removed 6 bases from V and 7 bases from J; junction bases left unmatched: 15. The CDR3 runs 17 residues. CDR3 DNA sequence: TGTGCCAGCAGACGACGGACGGGACAGGGAATTGGCGGGGAGCTGTTTTTT. Its protein product is CASRRRTGQGIGGELFF.

The chain carries TRBV5-4 and TRBJ2-3; D assignment may be TRBD1 or TRBD2 (5 bases each). Per germline, CDR1 SGHNT and CDR2 YYREEE (reference sequence). V shed 0 bases and J shed 3 bases, with 11 bases lying between them. The CDR3 is 15 amino acids. CDR3 amino acids: CASSLVGRETDTQYF. CDR3 nucleotide sequence: TGTGCCAGCAGCTTGGTTGGCAGGGAGACAGATACGCAGTATTTT.

CDR3 sequence: CASSSIPGTSETQYF. The DNA of the CDR3 is TGCGCCAGCAGCTCCATACCGGGAACATCAGAGACCCAGTACTTC. The chain carries TRBV5-1 and TRBJ2-5, with D perhaps TRBD2 (5 bases). V gave up 3 bases and J gave up 4 bases, with 16 bases separating them. This CDR3 comprises 15 residues. The V gene's germline CDR1 is SGHRS and CDR2 YFSETQ.

The chain uses TRBV7-9 and TRBJ1-1; D not certain. The V gene lost 2 bases and the J gene lost 8 bases, with 9 bases spanning the gap. This CDR3 comprises 12 residues. Germline V gives CDR1 SEHNR, CDR2 FQNEAQ (reference sequence). The CDR3 is CASSLNRVEAFF. Here the CDR3 DNA reads TGTGCCAGCAGCTTAAACCGAGTGGAAGCTTTCTTT. The variable domain in full, completed from reference TRBV7-9 and TRBJ1-1, reads DTGVSQNPRHKITKRGQNVTFRCDPISEHNRLYWYRQTLGQGPEFLTYFQNEAQLEKSRLLSDRFSAERPKGSFSTLEIQRTEQGDSAMYLCASSLNRVEAFFGQGTRLTVV.

The CDR3 coding sequence is TGTGCCAGCAGTTACTCGAGCAGGGACACCAATCAGCCCCAGCATTTT. Translated, it gives CASSYSSRDTNQPQHF. The chain uses TRBV6-5 and TRBJ1-5; maybe TRBD1 (6 bases). The V gene lost 0 bases and the J gene lost 3 bases, with 12 bases spanning the gap. This CDR3 comprises 16 residues. From germline, CDR1 is MNHEY and CDR2 SVGAGI.

The rearrangement uses TRBV7-9 and TRBJ1-2; TRBD1 matches 12 bases. There are 14 residues in the CDR3. Germline lookup yields CDR1 SEHNR and CDR2 FQNEAQ (reference sequence). Losses at the gene ends were 5 bases for V and 8 bases for J; bases not matched to a gene: 6. Here the CDR3 DNA reads TGTGCCAGCAGCCTGGGGACAGGGGGCGAGGGCTACACCTTC. Translation: CASSLGTGGEGYTF. Full variable domain (rest looked up from reference TRBV7-9 and TRBJ1-2): DTGVSQNPRHKITKRGQNVTFRCDPISEHNRLYWYRQTLGQGPEFLTYFQNEAQLEKSRLLSDRFSAERPKGSFSTLEIQRTEQGDSAMYLCASSLGTGGEGYTFGSGTRLTVV.

This chain's CDR3 is CATSRDVPDYEQYF. The CDR3 bases are TGTGCCACCAGCAGAGATGTTCCAGACTACGAGCAGTACTTC. The J gene is TRBJ2-7, the V gene TRBV15; D ambiguous. Germline V gives CDR1 LNHNV, CDR2 YYDKDF (reference sequence). V shed 0 bases and J shed 3 bases, with 9 bases lying between them. The CDR3 loop spans 14 amino acids.

The chain links TRBV6-5 to TRBJ1-3; TRBD1 is a possible D gene (5 bases). V was pared by 8 bases and J by 1 base, with 12 bases between. The CDR3 spans 14 residues. The V gene's germline CDR1 is MNHEY and CDR2 SVGAGI. The CDR3 DNA reads as TGTGCCAGCTCGGACATAACATCTGGAAACACCATATATTTT. Translating it yields CASSDITSGNTIYF.

The J gene is TRBJ2-7, the V gene TRBV6-1; 13 nucleotides line up with TRBD2. Trimming at V came to 10 bases and at J to 3 bases, leaving 3 bases not matched to a gene. The CDR3 extends over 13 amino acids. The V gene's germline CDR1 is MNHNS and CDR2 SASEGT. The CDR3 DNA reads as TGTGCCATCGGGACTAGCGGGGTCTACGAGCAGTACTTC. This encodes CAIGTSGVYEQYF.

CDR3 residues: CASSPLLDGSNQPQHF. The CDR3 DNA sequence: TGTGCCAGCAGCCCGTTGCTCGACGGCAGCAATCAGCCCCAGCATTTT. The chain joins TRBV7-8 to TRBJ1-5; D ambiguous. In germline, CDR1 is SGHVS, CDR2 FQNEAQ. There are 16 residues in the CDR3. With 5 bases removed from V and 1 base from J, the gap between germline ends came to 15 bases.

The CDR3 DNA reads TGTGCCAGCAGTCAAGGCGGGAGAAGCACAGATACGCAGTATTTT. This sequence encodes CASSQGGRSTDTQYF. This chain connects TRBV6-4 to TRBJ2-3; 7 nucleotides align to TRBD2. The ends lost 5 bases at V and 0 bases at J; junction bases unmatched: 5. Germline V gene data show CDR1 as MRHNA and CDR2 as SNTAGT. This CDR3 is 15 amino acids long.